This T cell receptor beta chain was recovered during a study of blood T cell repertoires in COVID-19. Study in general: Material from acute and convalescent COVID-19 was sourced from the United States, Italy and Spain. In each case, the material was cDNA or gDNA derived from T cells, B-cell-depleted T cells, or PBMCs.

CDR3 length: 13 amino acids. Trimming removed 4 bases at V and 8 bases at J, with 14 bases between. Per germline, CDR1 MGHRA and CDR2 YSYEKL. Per the original data handling: Nucleated cell number was recorded as an estimate derived from reference gene primer amplification. Sequenced by immunoSEQ multiplex PCR; TCRdb stores in-frame clones only, minus some. The DNA was the basis for D and trimming; V, J and clone size are from that table. The data show tens of thousands of clones, with 80% seen just once and 13% to 15% held by the top ten. The rearrangement uses TRBV4-1 and TRBJ1-2, with D uncertain. The receptor's source is a woman in her seventies with acute or convalescent COVID-19. Sequencing was performed on peripheral blood. The CDR3 reads CASSPGPFGGYTF. Written as DNA, the CDR3 is TGCGCCAGCAGCCCAGGTCCTTTCGGAGGCTACACCTTC.